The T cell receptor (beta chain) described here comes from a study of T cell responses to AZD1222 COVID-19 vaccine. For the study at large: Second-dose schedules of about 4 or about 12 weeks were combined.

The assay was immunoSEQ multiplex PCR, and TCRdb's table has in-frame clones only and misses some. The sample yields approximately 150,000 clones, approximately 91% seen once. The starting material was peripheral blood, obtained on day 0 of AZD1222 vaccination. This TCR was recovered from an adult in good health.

For the CDR3, the DNA is TGTGCCAGCAGCTTAGCGGGCCGGGGGAATGAGCAGTTCTTC. It specifies CASSLAGRGNEQFF. The gene calls are TRBV7-2 and TRBJ2-1; possibly TRBD2 for D (6 bases). The CDR3 covers 14 residues. CDR1 is SGHTA, CDR2 FQGNSA, per germline. V was clipped by 0 bases and J by 7 bases, with 10 bases between them. The complete variable domain, with remaining parts taken from reference TRBV7-2 and TRBJ2-1, reads GAGVSQSPSNKVTEKGKDVELRCDPISGHTALYWYRQSLGQGLEFLIYFQGNSAPDKSGLPSDRFSAERTGGSVSTLTIQRTQQEDSAVYLCASSLAGRGNEQFFGPGTRLTVL.